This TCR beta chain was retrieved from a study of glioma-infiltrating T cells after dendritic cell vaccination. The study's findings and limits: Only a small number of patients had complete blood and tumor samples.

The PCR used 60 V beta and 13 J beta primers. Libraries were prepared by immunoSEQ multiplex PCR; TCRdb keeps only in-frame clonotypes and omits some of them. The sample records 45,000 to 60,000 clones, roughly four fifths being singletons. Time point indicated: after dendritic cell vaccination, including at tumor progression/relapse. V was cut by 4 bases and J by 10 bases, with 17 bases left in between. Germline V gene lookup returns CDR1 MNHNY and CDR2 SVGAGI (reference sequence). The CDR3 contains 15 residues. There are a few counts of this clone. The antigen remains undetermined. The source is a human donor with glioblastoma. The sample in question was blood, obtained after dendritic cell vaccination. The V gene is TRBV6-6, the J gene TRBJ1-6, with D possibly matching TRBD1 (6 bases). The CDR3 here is CASSSPDREESPLHF. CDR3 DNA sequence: TGTGCCAGCAGTTCCCCGGACAGAGAGGAGTCACCCCTCCACTTT.